One and the same sample provided the 21 T cell receptor beta chains below, sequenced in a study of neoadjuvant anti-PD-1 for oral cavity cancer. The time point denotes: after neoadjuvant nivolumab, at surgical resection. Assay used: immunoSEQ multiplex PCR; TCRdb lists only in-frame clones, some missing. The profile shows around 65,000 clones, roughly 90% of them singletons. The material sequenced was PBMCs, taken after nivolumab (anti-PD-1) treatment. Receptors were obtained from a person aged 40 to 85 with oral cavity squamous cell carcinoma.

This clone was recorded once. The rearrangement links TRBV11-2 to TRBJ1-4; D is undetermined. Per germline, CDR1 SGHAT and CDR2 FQNNGV. V lost 1 base, J lost 4 bases, and 19 bases lay in between. The CDR3 runs 18 residues. CDR3 sequence: CASSLGRGGRRGNEKLFF. The CDR3 region has the DNA TGTGCCAGCAGCTTAGGGCGTGGCGGTCGGCGGGGTAATGAAAAACTGTTTTTT.

The genes are TRBV5-1 and TRBJ1-3; D unresolved. The V end lost 10 bases, the J end lost 1 base, and 12 bases lay between the germline ends. Germline assignment: CDR1 SGHRS and CDR2 YFSETQ. This CDR3 comprises 13 residues. For the CDR3, the DNA is TGCGCCTCTCTGCCGGATTCTGGAAACACCATATATTTT. It yields the protein CASLPDSGNTIYF.

The chain combines TRBV6-1 with TRBJ1-1; TRBD1 is a possible D gene (5 bases). Germline-derived CDR1 and CDR2 are MNHNS and SASEGT. V lost 2 bases, J lost 4 bases, and 14 bases lay in between. This CDR3 is built from 15 residues. This CDR3 is CASSETPGGGTEAFF. As DNA, the CDR3 is TGTGCCAGCAGTGAAACTCCGGGTGGGGGCACTGAAGCTTTCTTT.

This clone was detected only once. V gene TRBV19 combines with J gene TRBJ2-2; 7 bases map to TRBD1. The CDR3 covers 16 residues. Germline CDR1 LNHDA, CDR2 SQIVND (reference sequence). Losses at the gene ends were 2 bases for V and 3 bases for J; bases not matched to a gene: 6. Here the CDR3 DNA reads TGTGCCAGTAGTATACGGACAGGCGGAGACACCGGGGAGCTGTTTTTT. This gives the protein CASSIRTGGDTGELFF.

The chain has TRBV15 and TRBJ2-1; the match to TRBD2 covers 7 bases. Trimming at V came to 0 bases and at J to 7 bases, leaving 3 bases not matched to a gene. The CDR3 is 14 amino acids. In germline, CDR1 is LNHNV, CDR2 YYDKDF (reference sequence). The CDR3 loop is CATSRERERNEQFF. Here the CDR3 DNA reads TGTGCCACCAGCAGAGAGCGGGAGAGGAATGAGCAGTTCTTC.

This chain uses TRBV11-3 with TRBJ1-1, with a tentative D call TRBD1 (6 bases). The CDR3 is made up of 14 amino acids. V gave up 5 bases and J gave up 1 base, with 11 bases separating them. From germline, CDR1 is SGHNT and CDR2 YENEEA. The CDR3 reads CASSLSGQNTEAFF. CDR3 DNA sequence: TGTGCCAGCAGCCTGTCGGGACAGAACACTGAAGCTTTCTTT.

The genes are TRBV5-4 and TRBJ2-3; 14 bases align to TRBD2. Germline assignment: CDR1 SGHNT and CDR2 YYREEE (reference sequence). There are 16 residues in the CDR3. V lost 4 bases and J lost 5; bases outside the gene matches: 6. The CDR3 DNA follows: TGTGCCAGCAGCCTCCGACTAGCGGGGGGGCAAGATACGCAGTATTTT. Amino acids: CASSLRLAGGQDTQYF.

The chain recombines TRBV6-5 with TRBJ1-2, with D possibly matching TRBD1 (6 bases). The CDR3 spans 14 residues. V was pared by 6 bases and J by 6 bases, with 17 bases between. Germline-derived CDR1 and CDR2 are MNHEY and SVGAGI. CDR3 sequence (DNA): TGTGCCAGCAGCCCGGTGGAGGGGGGAAATGGCTACACCTTC. Translated, it gives CASSPVEGGNGYTF.

The chain links TRBV2 to TRBJ1-2, with D tentatively TRBD1 (5 bases). CDR1 and CDR2 from the germline V gene are SNHLY and FYNNEI. This CDR3 contains 12 residues. V lost 8 bases and J lost 8, with 15 bases in between. For the CDR3, the DNA is TGTGCCAGCCGGGGGGAGATCGGAGGCTACACCTTC. As protein: CASRGEIGGYTF.

The V gene is TRBV5-6, the J gene TRBJ1-4, with D maybe TRBD1 (5 bases). Trimming removed 0 bases from V and 8 bases from J, with 14 bases in between. CDR3 length: 15 residues. Germline CDR1 is SGHDT and CDR2 is YYEEEE. For the CDR3, the DNA is TGTGCCAGCAGCTTGGAATTGGGGGTCGGAGAAAAACTGTTTTTT. It yields the protein CASSLELGVGEKLFF.

The chain carries TRBV7-3 and TRBJ2-1, with D possibly matching TRBD2 (6 bases). Per germline, CDR1 SGHTA and CDR2 FQGTGA. V was shortened by 2 bases and J by 4 bases, with 12 bases between the two germline ends. This CDR3 spans 15 amino acids. The CDR3 reads CASSLWASVYNEQFF. The DNA of the CDR3 is TGTGCCAGCAGCTTATGGGCTAGCGTTTACAATGAGCAGTTCTTC.

The gene calls are TRBV21-1 and TRBJ2-7. TRBV21-1 is a pseudogene. The CDR3 length is 14 residues. As DNA, the CDR3 is TGTGCCAGCAGTGATCCTATCGACGTCAACGAGCAGTACTTC. The encoded protein is CASSDPIDVNEQYF.

V and J are TRBV9 and TRBJ1-5; D is possibly TRBD1 (6 bases). V was cut by 4 bases and J by 0 bases, with 14 bases left in between. This CDR3 has 16 residues. Germline V gives CDR1 SGDLS, CDR2 YYNGEE. Here the CDR3 DNA reads TGTGCCAGCAGCCGGGGGACATCCACTAGCAATCAGCCCCAGCATTTT. Encoded protein: CASSRGTSTSNQPQHF.

This clone was observed once. This chain connects TRBV27 to TRBJ2-3; no definite D call. V was shortened by 5 bases and J by 1 base, with 16 bases between the two germline ends. The germline gives CDR1 MNHEY, CDR2 SMNVEV (reference sequence). The CDR3 has 16 amino acids. CDR3 protein: CASSGFLVPRTDTQYF. CDR3 bases: TGTGCCAGCAGTGGGTTTCTCGTGCCCCGCACAGATACGCAGTATTTT.

CDR3 sequence (DNA): TGTGCCAGCAGCCGAAAACCGTTGAACACTGAAGCTTTCTTT. Its translation is CASSRKPLNTEAFF. The chain carries TRBV5-4 and TRBJ1-1; no clear D gene. V was shortened by 4 bases and J by 0 bases, with 10 bases between the two germline ends. The CDR3 sequence is 14 residues long. CDR1 and CDR2 from the germline V gene are SGHNT and YYREEE (reference sequence).

This clone has only a few counts. The chain is built from TRBV30 and TRBJ1-4; 10 nucleotides agree with TRBD1. Trimming removed 1 base from V and 9 bases from J; junction bases left unmatched: 2. CDR3 length: 13 residues. Germline V CDR1 and CDR2: GTSNPN, SVGIG (reference sequence). CDR3 nucleotide sequence: TGTGCCTGGAGTGGGGACAGGGGTCAAAAACTGTTTTTT. It specifies CAWSGDRGQKLFF. The variable domain in full, with the rest retrieved from reference TRBV30 and TRBJ1-4, is SQTIHQWPATLVQPVGSPLSLECTVEGTSNPNLYWYRQAAGRGLQLLFYSVGIGQISSEVPQNLSASRPQDRQFILSSKKLLLSDSGFYLCAWSGDRGQKLFFGSGTQLSVL.

The CDR3 bases are TGTGCCAGCAGCTTAGATCTCAATGAGCAGTTCTTC. It codes for CASSLDLNEQFF. The chain combines TRBV7-9 with TRBJ2-1, with D uncertain. The CDR3 has 12 amino acids. Germline CDR1 SEHNR, CDR2 FQNEAQ (reference sequence). Trimming took 1 base from V and 6 from J, leaving 4 bases between them.

The chain uses TRBV5-1 and TRBJ1-2, with 9 bases matching TRBD1. The CDR3 has 14 amino acids. The germline V gene has CDR1 SGHRS and CDR2 YFSETQ. Unmatched junction bases numbered 4, after V lost 4 bases and J lost 3 bases. The CDR3 region is CASSPGTGHYGYTF. CDR3 DNA sequence: TGCGCCAGCAGCCCCGGGACAGGGCACTATGGCTACACCTTC.

The chain uses TRBV5-1 and TRBJ1-4, with 12 bases matching TRBD1. The CDR3 runs to 14 residues. Germline V gene sequence: CDR1 SGHRS, CDR2 YFSETQ. V lost 4 bases and J lost 7; bases outside the gene matches: 2. The CDR3 bases are TGCGCCAGCAGCCGGGACAGGGGGCTTGAAAAACTGTTTTTT. It codes for CASSRDRGLEKLFF.

The chain joins TRBV9 to TRBJ1-1, with D tentatively TRBD1 (5 bases). CDR1 is SGDLS and CDR2 is YYNGEE in the germline V gene. Trimming cost V 0 bases and J 3 bases, with 12 bases left between them. This CDR3 is built from 15 residues. CDR3 nucleotides: TGTGCCAGCAGCGTAGATGGGGGAGTAGACACTGAAGCTTTCTTT. This sequence encodes CASSVDGGVDTEAFF.

This chain joins TRBV7-2 and TRBJ2-3; TRBD1 aligns across 8 bases. The V gene end was trimmed by 5 bases and the J gene end by 5 bases; junction bases not matched to a gene: 9. The CDR3 extends over 15 amino acids. The germline gives CDR1 SGHTA, CDR2 FQGNSA. Written as DNA, the CDR3 is TGTGCCAGCAGCCGGCAGGGGGCGACTGTAGATACGCAGTATTTT. Its protein product is CASSRQGATVDTQYF.